This entry lists 32 T cell receptor beta chains sequenced from one sample in a study of neurological immune-mediated disorders. MiXCR, applied by TCRdb to the 5' RACE reads, yields one record per CDR3 protein. The table has about 70,000 distinct CDR3 sequences, 3.2% seen once; the top ten hold 5.2%. The sample consisted of PBMCs. The receptor set was obtained from a woman aged 50 to 60 with multiple sclerosis.

This clonotype was seen ten or more times. V and J are TRBV20-1 and TRBJ2-5; 7 nucleotides line up with TRBD2. This CDR3 has 13 amino acids. V lost 3 bases, J lost 5 bases, and 6 bases stayed unmatched. Germline V lookup: CDR1 DFQATT, CDR2 SNEGSKA (reference sequence). CDR3: CSASPLARETQYF. The CDR3 coding sequence is TGCAGTGCTAGTCCACTAGCGCGGGAGACCCAGTACTTC.

This clonotype came up a few times. One end of the junction does not line up with germline, which may come from a read error. The rearrangement links TRBV2 to TRBJ2-7; 7 bases line up with TRBD1. The CDR3 is made up of 12 amino acids. Germline V gene lookup returns CDR1 SNHLY and CDR2 FYNNEI. CDR3 DNA sequence: TGTGACAGCAGCAGGGACAGCTACGAGCAGTACTTC. Translation gives CDSSRDSYEQYF.

This clonotype was seen ten or more times. The J gene is TRBJ2-3, the V gene TRBV7-2, with D perhaps matching TRBD1 (5 bases). This CDR3 is built from 20 residues. V dropped 2 bases and J dropped 2 bases, with 26 bases sitting between them. From germline, CDR1 is SGHTA and CDR2 FQGNSA. CDR3 sequence reads: CASSLRGGFGVHTITDTQYF. The CDR3 coding sequence is TGTGCCAGCAGCTTAAGGGGTGGGTTTGGGGTTCACACGATCACAGATACGCAGTATTTT.

This clonotype was recorded many times. The rearrangement joins TRBV10-3 to TRBJ2-2; perhaps TRBD2 as D (6 bases). Trimming stripped 0 bases from V and 3 bases from J, with 14 bases between. This CDR3 comprises 17 residues. CDR1 is ENHRY, CDR2 SYGVKD, per germline. The CDR3 protein is CAISESSASDYTGELFF. The DNA of the CDR3 is TGTGCCATCAGTGAGTCTTCGGCTAGCGATTACACCGGGGAGCTGTTTTTT.

This clonotype appeared many times. The gene calls are TRBV3-1 and TRBJ1-2, with 8 nucleotides matching TRBD1. The CDR3 runs 18 residues. Trimming took 0 bases from V and 0 from J; bases not matched to a gene: 9. CDR1 is LGHDT and CDR2 is YNNKEL in the germline V gene (reference sequence). Written as DNA, the CDR3 is TGTGCCAGCAGCCAAGAGGGGCAGGGGGCTGCAGCTAACTATGGCTACACCTTC. Encoded protein: CASSQEGQGAAANYGYTF. Drawing the rest from reference TRBV3-1 and TRBJ1-2, the complete variable domain is DTAVSQTPKYLVTQMGNDKSIKCEQNLGHDTMYWYKQDSKKFLKIMFSYNNKELIINETVPNRFSPKSPDKAHLNLHINSLELGDSAVYFCASSQEGQGAAANYGYTFGSGTRLTVV.

This clonotype was detected many times. This chain joins TRBV20-1 and TRBJ1-1; no reliable D call. Germline V gene sequence: CDR1 DFQATT, CDR2 SNEGSKA (reference sequence). This CDR3 contains 14 residues. The ends were cut back, 5 bases at V and 2 bases at J, with 15 bases in the middle. CDR3 DNA: TGCAGTGCTCGCTGGGATAACACCAACACTGAAGCTTTCTTT. Protein: CSARWDNTNTEAFF.

Many counts were recorded for this clonotype. The chain has TRBV5-1 and TRBJ1-1; 7 bases align to TRBD1. Germline V lookup: CDR1 SGHRS, CDR2 YFSETQ. CDR3 length: 13 residues. The junction had 4 bases not matched to a gene; V was cut back by 0 bases and J by 8 bases. The CDR3 spells CASSLGRGDEAFF. The CDR3 region has the DNA TGCGCCAGCAGCTTGGGCAGGGGGGACGAAGCTTTCTTT.

This clonotype occurred many times. V gene TRBV6-5 combines with J gene TRBJ1-5; D uncertain. Germline V gene data show CDR1 as MNHEY and CDR2 as SVGAGI. Trimming removed 6 bases at V and 3 bases at J, with 9 bases between. The CDR3 runs to 13 residues. The CDR3 nucleotides are TGTGCCAGCAGCCGACTGCCCAATCAGCCCCAGCATTTT. Protein sequence: CASSRLPNQPQHF.

This clonotype has a count of ten or more. The chain joins TRBV6-6 to TRBJ1-4, with 7 bases aligning to TRBD1. The V gene's germline CDR1 is MNHNY and CDR2 SVGAGI (reference sequence). CDR3 size: 19 residues. V lost 4 bases, J lost 4 bases, and 18 bases stayed unmatched. This CDR3 reads CASSFLFPLGTAYNEKLFF. CDR3 nucleotide sequence: TGTGCCAGCAGTTTTCTATTCCCCCTCGGGACAGCATATAATGAAAAACTGTTTTTT.

This clonotype appeared many times. This chain joins TRBV27 and TRBJ2-3, with 8 bases matching TRBD2. V was clipped by 6 bases and J by 0 bases; unmatched bases: 8. The CDR3 is made up of 16 amino acids. Germline V lookup: CDR1 MNHEY, CDR2 SMNVEV (reference sequence). This CDR3 is CASRKLAGSSTDTQYF. CDR3 coding DNA: TGTGCCAGCAGAAAGCTAGCGGGCTCTAGCACAGATACGCAGTATTTT.

This clonotype was detected many times. The chain carries TRBV7-3 and TRBJ2-7, with D possibly matching TRBD2 (5 bases). Germline V gives CDR1 SGHTA, CDR2 FQGTGA. The CDR3 contains 16 residues. Trimming removed 8 bases at V and 3 bases at J, with 23 bases between. The CDR3 nucleotides read TGTGCCAGCTCCCCGTCCCCGAGCGGACCCCGCTACGAGCAGTACTTC. Translated, it gives CASSPSPSGPRYEQYF.

There are many counts of this clonotype. The V and J genes are TRBV3-1 and TRBJ2-2; the D gene could be TRBD1 or TRBD2 (5 bases each). Germline V lookup: CDR1 LGHDT, CDR2 YNNKEL (reference sequence). This CDR3 has 15 residues. Trimming took 8 bases from V and 6 from J, leaving 19 bases between them. The CDR3 here is CASGRLLGDPGELFF. CDR3 coding DNA: TGTGCCAGCGGACGTCTACTAGGGGACCCCGGGGAGCTGTTTTTT.

This clonotype was counted ten times or more. CDR3 loop: CASSYSIRESRGNFYEKLFF. For the CDR3, the DNA is TGTGCCAGCAGTTACTCGATTCGGGAGTCCAGGGGCAATTTTTATGAAAAACTGTTTTTT. The chain uses TRBV6-5 and TRBJ1-4, with D tentatively TRBD1 (6 bases). The V end was cut by 0 bases, the J end by 6 bases, with 26 bases between. The CDR3 covers 20 residues. Germline-derived CDR1 and CDR2 are MNHEY and SVGAGI.

This clonotype was detected ten times or more. The chain employs TRBV20-1 and TRBJ1-3; D might be TRBD1 (5 bases). This CDR3 is 12 amino acids long. From germline, CDR1 is DFQATT and CDR2 SNEGSKA (reference sequence). Trimming took 6 bases from V and 2 from J, leaving 8 bases between them. As DNA, the CDR3 is TGCAGTGCACGGGGACCTGGAAACACCATATATTTT. This sequence encodes CSARGPGNTIYF.

This clonotype occurred many times. The chain employs TRBV20-1 and TRBJ2-1; 15 bases agree with TRBD2. Germline CDR1 is DFQATT and CDR2 is SNEGSKA (reference sequence). J lost 6 bases, V lost 5 bases, and 8 bases had no gene match. The CDR3 loop spans 16 amino acids. CDR3 region: CSASRTSGGASNEQFF. The DNA for the CDR3 is TGCAGTGCTTCTCGGACTAGCGGGGGGGCTAGCAATGAGCAGTTCTTC.

Ten or more counts support this clonotype. This chain uses TRBV7-8 with TRBJ1-1; D remains unclear. Deletions cut 2 bases from V and 0 bases from J, with 16 bases between. The CDR3 covers 17 residues. Germline loops: CDR1 SGHVS, CDR2 FQNEAQ. The CDR3, as DNA: TGTGCCAGCAGCTTATTGTCCGGGCAAGGCATGAACACTGAAGCTTTCTTT. Translation gives CASSLLSGQGMNTEAFF.

This clonotype was observed many times. The chain joins TRBV19 to TRBJ2-1; D unclear. Between the trimmed V and J ends, which lost 1 base and 6 bases, there was a span of 4 bases. Germline V gives CDR1 LNHDA, CDR2 SQIVND (reference sequence). The CDR3 covers 12 residues. The CDR3 region has the DNA TGTGCCAGTAGTATAGCTCGCAATGAGCAGTTCTTC. Amino acids: CASSIARNEQFF.

Many counts were recorded for this clonotype. The chain is built from TRBV5-5 and TRBJ1-5; no reliable D call. Trimming cost V 2 bases and J 4 bases, with 13 bases left between them. Germline loops: CDR1 SGHKS, CDR2 YYEKEE (reference sequence). The CDR3 totals 15 residues. DNA for the CDR3: TGTGCCAGCAGCTTCATCGGGGATAGGAATCAGCCCCAGCATTTT. This sequence encodes CASSFIGDRNQPQHF.

Many counts were recorded for this clonotype. V and J are TRBV7-2 and TRBJ2-3; 11 nucleotides align to TRBD2. V was pared by 5 bases and J by 1 base, with 5 bases of the junction left unmatched. CDR3 length: 16 residues. The germline gives CDR1 SGHTA, CDR2 FQGNSA. The CDR3 sequence: CASSPQGLAGTDTQYF. The CDR3 bases are TGTGCCAGCAGCCCCCAGGGACTAGCGGGCACAGATACGCAGTATTTT.

This clonotype appeared many times. The CDR3 reads CASSNGQGREQYF. CDR3 coding DNA: TGTGCCAGCAGCAACGGACAGGGTCGCGAGCAGTACTTC. This rearrangement joins TRBV5-6 to TRBJ2-7; 8 nucleotides line up with TRBD1. CDR3 length equals 13 residues. The V gene end was trimmed by 4 bases and the J gene end by 6 bases; junction bases not matched to a gene: 6. The germline gives CDR1 SGHDT, CDR2 YYEEEE. The entire variable domain, with the rest obtained from reference TRBV5-6 and TRBJ2-7, is as follows: DAGVTQSPTHLIKTRGQQVTLRCSPKSGHDTVSWYQQALGQGPQFIFQYYEEEERQRGNFPDRFSGHQFPNYSSELNVNALLLGDSALYLCASSNGQGREQYFGPGTRLTVT.

The table lists this clonotype with a few counts. The rearrangement links TRBV3-1 to TRBJ2-5, with TRBD1 identical over 9 bases. V was pared by 4 bases and J by 3 bases, with 12 bases of the junction left unmatched. The CDR3 is made up of 17 amino acids. In germline, CDR1 is LGHDT, CDR2 YNNKEL (reference sequence). CDR3 DNA: TGTGCCAGCAGCCTCAGCTTGAACAGGGGGCGCGAAGAGACCCAGTACTTC. This sequence encodes CASSLSLNRGREETQYF.

This clonotype was observed many times. J is TRBJ2-1 and V is TRBV7-2; 8 nucleotides agree with TRBD2. CDR3 size: 14 residues. With V trimmed by 3 bases and J by 9 bases, 7 bases remained unmatched. Per germline, CDR1 SGHTA and CDR2 FQGNSA. The CDR3, as DNA: TGTGCCAGCAGCTTCGGGGGGGCACTCATTGAGCAGTTCTTC. Amino acids: CASSFGGALIEQFF.

This clonotype was detected many times. The gene calls are TRBV20-1 and TRBJ1-2; 7 bases are a match to TRBD1. This CDR3 has 16 amino acids. The germline V gene encodes CDR1 DFQATT and CDR2 SNEGSKA (reference sequence). The ends lost 5 bases at V and 2 bases at J; junction bases unmatched: 14. CDR3 nucleotide sequence: TGCAGTGCTCCCGGGACAGCTATCGAGAGAAACTATGGCTACACCTTC. Protein sequence: CSAPGTAIERNYGYTF.

This clonotype was counted at least ten times. The rearrangement links TRBV5-1 to TRBJ2-1; TRBD2 matches at 10 bases. The ends lost 0 bases at V and 7 bases at J; junction bases unmatched: 7. Germline CDR1 SGHRS, CDR2 YFSETQ. The length of the CDR3 is 16 residues. In nucleotides, the CDR3 is TGCGCCAGCAGCTTGGACCGGACTAGCGGACATAATGAGCAGTTCTTC. Its protein product is CASSLDRTSGHNEQFF.

This clonotype has at least ten counts. The chain employs TRBV20-1 and TRBJ2-5, with 7 bases lining up with TRBD2. The CDR3 has 16 residues. Germline CDR1 is DFQATT and CDR2 is SNEGSKA (reference sequence). V was clipped by 1 base and J by 4 bases; unmatched bases: 12. The CDR3 here is CSARGADSRTRETQYF. Here the CDR3 DNA reads TGCAGTGCTAGAGGGGCGGACTCTCGGACTAGAGAGACCCAGTACTTC.

This clonotype was found many times. The chain joins TRBV11-2 to TRBJ2-3; either TRBD1 or TRBD2 may fit D (6 bases each). The germline CDR1 and CDR2 sequences are SGHAT and FQNNGV. This CDR3 is built from 16 residues. Trimming removed 1 base at V and 1 base at J, with 12 bases between. The CDR3: CASSLAGGFGTDTQYF. The DNA of the CDR3 is TGTGCCAGCAGCTTAGCCGGGGGCTTTGGCACAGATACGCAGTATTTT. Full variable domain (missing parts from reference TRBV11-2 and TRBJ2-3): EAGVAQSPRYKIIEKRQSVAFWCNPISGHATLYWYQQILGQGPKLLIQFQNNGVVDDSQLPKDRFSAERLKGVDSTLKIQPAKLEDSAVYLCASSLAGGFGTDTQYFGPGTRLTVL.

This clonotype was seen ten or more times. The chain uses TRBV27 and TRBJ1-2; no definite D call. The CDR3 contains 14 residues. V was clipped by 4 bases and J by 4 bases, with 13 bases between them. Germline CDR1 and CDR2: MNHEY and SMNVEV (reference sequence). CDR3: CASSSGMRSYGYTF. As DNA, the CDR3 is TGTGCCAGCAGTTCTGGGATGAGATCCTATGGCTACACCTTC.

In this sample, this clonotype turned up many times. This chain joins TRBV6-6 and TRBJ2-3; the D gene is possibly TRBD1 (5 bases). Trimming took 4 bases from V and 0 from J, leaving 14 bases between them. The germline CDR1 and CDR2 sequences are MNHNY and SVGAGI (reference sequence). The CDR3 has 16 amino acids. CDR3 sequence (DNA): TGTGCCAGCAGTTTCTATGGGCAGGGTAGCACAGATACGCAGTATTTT. Translating gives CASSFYGQGSTDTQYF.

This clonotype has ten or more counts. J is TRBJ1-3 and V is TRBV5-1; D is undetermined. Germline CDR1 SGHRS, CDR2 YFSETQ. This CDR3 region has 14 residues. The V end lost 7 bases, the J end lost 0 bases, and 11 bases lay between the germline ends. CDR3 DNA: TGCGCCAGCCCCACACCCATCTCTGGAAACACCATATATTTT. Encoded protein: CASPTPISGNTIYF.

The sample holds many counts of this clonotype. The chain couples TRBV5-8 to TRBJ2-1; 7 bases align to TRBD1. The J segment lost 0 bases and the V segment lost 7 bases, leaving 1 base of the junction unmatched. Germline CDR1 reads SGHTS; CDR2 reads YDEGEE. This CDR3 contains 13 residues. The CDR3 DNA reads TGTGCCAGCGGGACAGACTCCTACAATGAGCAGTTCTTC. Translating gives CASGTDSYNEQFF.

This clonotype was counted many times. V and J are TRBV6-6 and TRBJ2-1, with a tentative D call TRBD2 (6 bases). V lost 0 bases and J lost 7, with 19 bases in between. Per germline, CDR1 MNHNY and CDR2 SVGAGI (reference sequence). This CDR3 region has 17 residues. The CDR3 spells CASSYSFSGPSGNEQFF. The CDR3 nucleotides are TGTGCCAGCAGTTACTCGTTTAGCGGCCCTTCGGGGAATGAGCAGTTCTTC.

This clonotype was picked up many times. The chain employs TRBV12-3 or TRBV12-4 and TRBJ2-7, with TRBD2 identical over 7 bases. Trimming at V came to 4 bases and at J to 3 bases, leaving 3 bases not matched to a gene. The CDR3 contains 13 residues. CDR3 region: CASSYIAGYEQYF. CDR3 DNA sequence: TGTGCCAGCAGTTATATAGCGGGCTACGAGCAGTACTTC.